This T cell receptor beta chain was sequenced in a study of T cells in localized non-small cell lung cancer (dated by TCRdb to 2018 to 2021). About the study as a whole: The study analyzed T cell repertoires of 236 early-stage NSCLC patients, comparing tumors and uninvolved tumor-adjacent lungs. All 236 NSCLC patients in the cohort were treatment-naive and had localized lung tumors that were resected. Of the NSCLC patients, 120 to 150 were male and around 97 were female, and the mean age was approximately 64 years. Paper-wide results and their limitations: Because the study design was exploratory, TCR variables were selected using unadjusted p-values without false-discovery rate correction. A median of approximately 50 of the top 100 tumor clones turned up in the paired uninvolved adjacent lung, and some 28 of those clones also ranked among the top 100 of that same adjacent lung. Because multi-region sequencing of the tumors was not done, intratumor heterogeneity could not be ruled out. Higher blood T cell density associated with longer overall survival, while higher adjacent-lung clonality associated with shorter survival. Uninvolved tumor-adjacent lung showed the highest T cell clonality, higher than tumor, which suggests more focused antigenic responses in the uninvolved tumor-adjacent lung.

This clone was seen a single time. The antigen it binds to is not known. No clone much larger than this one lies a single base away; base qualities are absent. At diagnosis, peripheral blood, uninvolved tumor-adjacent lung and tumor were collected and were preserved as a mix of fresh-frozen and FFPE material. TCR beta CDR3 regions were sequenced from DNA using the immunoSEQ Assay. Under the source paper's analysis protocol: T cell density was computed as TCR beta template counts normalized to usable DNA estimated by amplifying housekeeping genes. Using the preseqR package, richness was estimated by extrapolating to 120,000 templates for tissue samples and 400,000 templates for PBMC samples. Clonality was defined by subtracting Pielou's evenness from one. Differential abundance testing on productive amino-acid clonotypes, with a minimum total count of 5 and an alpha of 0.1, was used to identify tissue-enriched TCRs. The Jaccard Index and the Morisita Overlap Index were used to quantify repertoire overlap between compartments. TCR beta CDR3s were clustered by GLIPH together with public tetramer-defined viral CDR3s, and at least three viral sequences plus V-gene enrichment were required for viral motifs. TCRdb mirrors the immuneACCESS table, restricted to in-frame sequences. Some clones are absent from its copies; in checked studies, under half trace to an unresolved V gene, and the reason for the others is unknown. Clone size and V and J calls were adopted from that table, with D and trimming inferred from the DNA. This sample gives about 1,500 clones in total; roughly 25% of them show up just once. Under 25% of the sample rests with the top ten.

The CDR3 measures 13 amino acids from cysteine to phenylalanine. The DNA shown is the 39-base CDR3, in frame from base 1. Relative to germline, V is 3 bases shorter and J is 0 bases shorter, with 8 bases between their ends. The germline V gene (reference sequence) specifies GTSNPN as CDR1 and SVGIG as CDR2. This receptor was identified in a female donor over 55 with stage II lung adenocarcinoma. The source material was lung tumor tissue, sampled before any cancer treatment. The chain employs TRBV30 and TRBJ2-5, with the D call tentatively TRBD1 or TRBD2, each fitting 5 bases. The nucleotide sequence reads TGTGCCTGGAGCCAGGGACACCAAGAGACCCAGTACTTC. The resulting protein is CAWSQGHQETQYF.